The 15 T cell receptor beta chains below all came from one sample that was sequenced in a study of shared clonotypes between healthy human individuals. Sequencing used immunoSEQ multiplex PCR; TCRdb keeps in-frame clones, though not all of them. Of fewer than 600,000 clones listed, around 80% are singletons. Sequenced input: PBMCs. The source of these receptors is a woman aged 40 to 49 in good health. Some clones in this sample may be carry-over from other donors' samples.

The CDR3 here is CASTPQGQGGNGAFF. In DNA form, the CDR3 reads TGTGCCAGCACTCCGCAGGGACAGGGCGGGAATGGGGCTTTCTTT. The genes are TRBV28 and TRBJ1-1; 9 nucleotides align to TRBD1. V dropped 7 bases and J dropped 11; count of bases not matched to a gene: 17. CDR3 length: 15 amino acids. Germline V gives CDR1 MDHEN, CDR2 SYDVKM.

The V gene is TRBV7-2, the J gene TRBJ2-2, with unresolved D. The CDR3 is made up of 13 amino acids. The germline CDR1 and CDR2 sequences are SGHTA and FQGNSA. Deletions cut 5 bases from V and 4 bases from J, with 8 bases between. CDR3 protein: CASSPWGTGELFF. In DNA, the CDR3 is TGTGCCAGCAGCCCCTGGGGCACCGGGGAGCTGTTTTTT.

V gene TRBV5-6 combines with J gene TRBJ2-3, with 8 nucleotides matching TRBD2. CDR3 length: 16 amino acids. The trim removed 1 base at V and 0 bases at J, leaving 4 bases unmatched. Germline-derived CDR1 and CDR2 are SGHDT and YYEEEE. The CDR3 loop is CASSLLTSASTDTQYF. CDR3 coding DNA: TGTGCCAGCAGCTTGCTGACTAGCGCGAGCACAGATACGCAGTATTTT.

DNA for the CDR3: TGTGCCAGCAGCCCTACAGGGATAGGCGGAAACACCATATATTTT. It specifies CASSPTGIGGNTIYF. The chain joins TRBV28 to TRBJ1-3, with D tentatively TRBD1 (6 bases). The CDR3 covers 15 residues. V was clipped by 6 bases and J by 4 bases, with 16 bases between them. CDR1 MDHEN and CDR2 SYDVKM come from the germline V gene.

A remark on this clone: A much larger clone differs by one base, so this may be a read error. The gene calls are TRBV5-1 and TRBJ2-5; D possibly uses TRBD1 or TRBD2 (5 bases each). CDR3 size: 14 residues. Germline V gene data show CDR1 as SGHRS and CDR2 as YFSETQ. CDR3 bases: TGCGCCAGCAGGATGGGACCGTACCAAGATACCCAGTACTTC. Residues: CASRMGPYQDTQYF.

The chain uses TRBV28 and TRBJ2-1; D might be TRBD1 (6 bases). The CDR3 covers 15 residues. Trimming removed 5 bases from V and 4 bases from J, with 15 bases in between. Germline assignment: CDR1 MDHEN and CDR2 SYDVKM. The DNA for the CDR3 is TGTGCCAGCAGTGGAGCTGGGGGCGCTTACAATGAGCAGTTCTTC. Translating gives CASSGAGGAYNEQFF. The entire variable domain, with the rest obtained from reference TRBV28 and TRBJ2-1, is as follows: DVKVTQSSRYLVKRTGEKVFLECVQDMDHENMFWYRQDPGLGLRLIYFSYDVKMKEKGDIPEGYSVSREKKERFSLILESASTNQTSMYLCASSGAGGAYNEQFFGPGTRLTVL.

The V call is TRBV5-4, the J call TRBJ1-2; TRBD1 matches at 10 bases. V shed 8 bases and J 4 bases; nucleotides not matched to a gene: 8. This CDR3 is built from 14 residues. From germline, CDR1 is SGHNT and CDR2 YYREEE (reference sequence). The CDR3 DNA reads TGTGCCAGTACTCGACAGGGGGCAGGCTATGGCTACACCTTC. Its protein product is CASTRQGAGYGYTF.

The rearrangement links TRBV6-6 to TRBJ1-4, with D tentatively TRBD1 (5 bases). Germline V gene sequence: CDR1 MNHNY, CDR2 SVGAGI (reference sequence). This CDR3 is 15 amino acids long. V was shortened by 2 bases and J by 5 bases, with 12 bases between the two germline ends. CDR3 in DNA: TGTGCCAGCAGTTACCGGCAGGGCGAGAATGAAAAACTGTTTTTT. Protein: CASSYRQGENEKLFF.

The chain uses TRBV11-2 and TRBJ2-5; possibly TRBD1 for D (5 bases). Matching the DNA end better, TRBJ2-7 makes the J call doubtful. Germline V gene lookup returns CDR1 SGHAT and CDR2 FQNNGV. CDR3 length equals 14 residues. CDR3 DNA sequence: TGTGCCAGCAGCTTAGGGCAGGGATTCTACGAGCAGTACTTC. Amino acids: CASSLGQGFYEQYF.

The chain has TRBV2 and TRBJ2-3; D may be TRBD1 or TRBD2 (5 bases each). The CDR3 runs to 16 residues. The V gene's germline CDR1 is SNHLY and CDR2 FYNNEI. V was cut by 4 bases and J by 4 bases, with 18 bases left in between. As DNA, the CDR3 is TGTGCCAGCAGTGGGACCGGGACCCAAGGCCCAGATACGCAGTATTTT. It encodes CASSGTGTQGPDTQYF.

CDR3 protein: CASRTPGTGELFF. CDR3 nucleotide sequence: TGTGCCAGCAGGACCCCCGGCACCGGGGAGCTGTTTTTT. The chain links TRBV6-6 to TRBJ2-2; D gene ambiguous. Deletions cut 6 bases from V and 4 bases from J, with 9 bases between. The length of the CDR3 is 13 residues. Germline V CDR1 and CDR2: MNHNY, SVGAGI (reference sequence).

The gene calls are TRBV9 and TRBJ1-1; 7 positions agree with TRBD1. V dropped 3 bases and J dropped 3; count of bases not matched to a gene: 2. CDR1 and CDR2 from the germline V gene are SGDLS and YYNGEE. CDR3 length: 13 amino acids. CDR3: CASSATGHTEAFF. DNA of the CDR3: TGTGCCAGCAGCGCGACAGGGCACACTGAAGCTTTCTTT.

The chain recombines TRBV10-2 with TRBJ1-2; D is uncertain. Germline V gene sequence: CDR1 WSHSY, CDR2 SAAADI. Trimming pared 7 bases from V and 4 bases from J, leaving 16 bases between. This CDR3 spans 14 amino acids. DNA for the CDR3: TGCGCCAGCACCCCGCCGGGAGGCCCCTATGGCTACACCTTC. Protein sequence: CASTPPGGPYGYTF.

This rearrangement joins TRBV7-2 to TRBJ2-1, with TRBD1 matching 7 bases. The CDR3 runs 16 residues. The junction had 9 bases not matched to a gene; V was cut back by 3 bases and J by 4 bases. Germline-derived CDR1 and CDR2 are SGHTA and FQGNSA. Here the CDR3 DNA reads TGTGCCAGCAGCTTCTCACAGGGGAGTATATACAATGAGCAGTTCTTC. This translates into CASSFSQGSIYNEQFF. Looking up the rest from reference TRBV7-2 and TRBJ2-1 gives the full variable domain: GAGVSQSPSNKVTEKGKDVELRCDPISGHTALYWYRQSLGQGLEFLIYFQGNSAPDKSGLPSDRFSAERTGGSVSTLTIQRTQQEDSAVYLCASSFSQGSIYNEQFFGPGTRLTVL.

The chain recombines TRBV29-1 with TRBJ2-2; D possibly corresponds to TRBD2 (7 bases). Germline CDR1 reads SQVTM; CDR2 reads ANQGSEA. V lost 7 bases to trimming and J lost 7 bases, with 22 bases between them. The CDR3 has 15 amino acids. The CDR3: CSAERGRALGGELFF. The CDR3 DNA follows: TGCAGCGCCGAGAGGGGGAGGGCCCTGGGCGGGGAGCTGTTTTTT.